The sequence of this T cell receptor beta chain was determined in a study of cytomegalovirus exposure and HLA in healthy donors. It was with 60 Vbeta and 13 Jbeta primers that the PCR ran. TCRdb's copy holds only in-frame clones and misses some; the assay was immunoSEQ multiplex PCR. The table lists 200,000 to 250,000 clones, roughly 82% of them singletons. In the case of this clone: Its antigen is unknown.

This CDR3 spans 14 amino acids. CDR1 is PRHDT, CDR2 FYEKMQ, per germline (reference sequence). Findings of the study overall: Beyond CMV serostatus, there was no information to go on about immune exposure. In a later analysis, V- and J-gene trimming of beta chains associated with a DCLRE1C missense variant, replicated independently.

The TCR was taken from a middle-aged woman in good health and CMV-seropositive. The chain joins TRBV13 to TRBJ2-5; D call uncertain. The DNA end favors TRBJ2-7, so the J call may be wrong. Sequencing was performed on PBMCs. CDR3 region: CASSPRRSNYEQYF. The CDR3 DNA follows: TGTGCCAGCAGCCCCCGGCGGTCTAACTACGAGCAGTACTTC.